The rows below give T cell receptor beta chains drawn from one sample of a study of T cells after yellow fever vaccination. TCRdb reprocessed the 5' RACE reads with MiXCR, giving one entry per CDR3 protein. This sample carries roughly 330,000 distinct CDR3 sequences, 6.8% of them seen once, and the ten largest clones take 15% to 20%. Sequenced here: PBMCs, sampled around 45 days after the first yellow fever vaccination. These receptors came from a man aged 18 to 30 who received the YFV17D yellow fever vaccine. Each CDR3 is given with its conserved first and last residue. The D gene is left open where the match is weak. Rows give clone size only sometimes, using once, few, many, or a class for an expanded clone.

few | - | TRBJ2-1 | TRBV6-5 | CASSYSTGNEQFF | TGTGCCAGCAGTTACTCGACGGGGAATGAGCAGTTCTTC
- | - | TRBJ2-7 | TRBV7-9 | CASSSRMYEQYF | TGTGCCAGCAGTTCCCGGATGTACGAGCAGTACTTC
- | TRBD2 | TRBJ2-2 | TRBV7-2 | CASSSRSGGGEELFF | TGTGCCAGCAGCTCGCGTAGCGGGGGTGGAGAGGAGCTGTTTTTT
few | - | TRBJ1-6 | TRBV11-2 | CASRLLGSPLHF | TGTGCCAGCAGACTCCTAGGCTCACCCCTCCACTTT
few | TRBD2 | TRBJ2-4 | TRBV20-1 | CSATSGGARNIQYF | TGCAGTGCTACTAGCGGGGGGGCCCGGAACATTCAGTACTTC
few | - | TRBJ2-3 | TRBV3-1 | CASSQESRGSTDTQYF | TGTGCCAGCAGCCAAGAATCGAGGGGAAGCACAGATACGCAGTATTTT
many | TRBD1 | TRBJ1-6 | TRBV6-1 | CASSKTGSYNSPLHF | TGTGCCAGCAGTAAGACAGGGTCCTATAATTCACCCCTCCACTTT
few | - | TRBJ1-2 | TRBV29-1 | CSVEVDTFRGYTF | TGCAGCGTTGAAGTTGACACTTTCCGTGGCTACACCTTC
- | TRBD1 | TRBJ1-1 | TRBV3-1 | CASSLFGTGDTEAFF | TGTGCCAGCAGCCTATTCGGGACAGGGGACACTGAAGCTTTCTTT
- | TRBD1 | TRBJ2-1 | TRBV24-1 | CATSDLPGQGPYNEQFF | TGTGCCACCAGTGATTTGCCGGGACAGGGACCCTACAATGAGCAGTTCTTC
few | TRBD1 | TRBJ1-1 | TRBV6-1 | CASRDGQGNTEAFF | TGTGCCAGCAGAGACGGACAGGGGAACACTGAAGCTTTCTTT
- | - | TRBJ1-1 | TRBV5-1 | CASSRAGGRTEAFF | TGCGCCAGCAGCCGGGCGGGGGGCCGGACTGAAGCTTTCTTT
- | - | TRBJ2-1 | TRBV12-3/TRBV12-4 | CASSAGHGNNEQFF | TGTGCCAGCAGTGCCGGACACGGGAACAATGAGCAGTTCTTC
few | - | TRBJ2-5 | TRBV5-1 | CASRGTGRYQETQYF | TGCGCCAGCAGAGGAACAGGGCGGTACCAAGAGACCCAGTACTTC
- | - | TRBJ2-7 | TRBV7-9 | CASSSAGPGAQYF | TGTGCCAGCAGCTCGGCCGGGCCTGGAGCGCAGTACTTC
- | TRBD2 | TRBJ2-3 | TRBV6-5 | CASSYSASGDTQYF | TGTGCCAGCAGTTACTCGGCTAGCGGGGATACGCAGTATTTT
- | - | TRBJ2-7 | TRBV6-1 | CASSVVGGPLVHEQYF | TGTGCCAGCAGCGTTGTTGGAGGTCCTTTAGTCCACGAGCAGTACTTC
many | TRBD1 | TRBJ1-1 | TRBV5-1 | CASSGDRGLGEAFF | TGCGCCAGCAGCGGGGACAGGGGGCTGGGTGAAGCTTTCTTT
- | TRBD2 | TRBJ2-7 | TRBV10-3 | CAISESDSGTQGWSSYEQYF | TGTGCCATCAGTGAGTCGGATAGCGGGACTCAGGGCTGGAGCTCCTACGAGCAGTACTTC
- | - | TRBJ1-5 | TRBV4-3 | CASSPDSLNQPQHF | TGCGCCAGCAGCCCAGACAGTCTCAATCAGCCCCAGCATTTT
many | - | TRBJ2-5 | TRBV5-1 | CASSLATGIAWETQYF | TGCGCCAGCAGCTTGGCCACTGGCATAGCCTGGGAGACCCAGTACTTC
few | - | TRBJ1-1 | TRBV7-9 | CASSFGQMNTEAFF | TGTGCCAGCAGCTTCGGACAGATGAACACTGAAGCTTTCTTT
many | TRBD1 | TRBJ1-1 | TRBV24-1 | CATSDRTGTGNTEAFF | TGTGCCACCAGTGACCGGACAGGGACGGGGAACACTGAAGCTTTCTTT
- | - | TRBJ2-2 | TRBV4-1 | CASSQEYLTGELFF | TGCGCCAGCAGCCAAGAATACCTCACCGGGGAGCTGTTTTTT
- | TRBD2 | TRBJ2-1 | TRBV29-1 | CSVGAKAGGYNEQFF | TGCAGCGTCGGTGCCAAAGCGGGGGGTTACAATGAGCAGTTCTTC
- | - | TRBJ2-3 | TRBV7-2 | CASSRRNSRTDTQYF | TGTGCCAGCAGCCGAAGGAATAGTAGGACAGATACGCAGTATTTT
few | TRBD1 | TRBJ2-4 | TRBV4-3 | CASSQADRENIQYF | TGCGCCAGCAGCCAAGCGGACAGGGAAAACATTCAGTACTTC
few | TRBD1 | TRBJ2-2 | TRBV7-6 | CASSLQPPGGNTGELFF | TGTGCCAGCAGCTTACAACCCCCAGGGGGCAACACCGGGGAGCTGTTTTTT
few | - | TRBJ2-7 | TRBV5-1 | CASSFSGPEQYF | TGCGCCAGCAGCTTCTCGGGGCCCGAGCAGTACTTC
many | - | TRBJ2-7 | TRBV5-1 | CASSATFYEQYF | TGCGCCAGCAGCGCCACATTCTACGAGCAGTACTTC